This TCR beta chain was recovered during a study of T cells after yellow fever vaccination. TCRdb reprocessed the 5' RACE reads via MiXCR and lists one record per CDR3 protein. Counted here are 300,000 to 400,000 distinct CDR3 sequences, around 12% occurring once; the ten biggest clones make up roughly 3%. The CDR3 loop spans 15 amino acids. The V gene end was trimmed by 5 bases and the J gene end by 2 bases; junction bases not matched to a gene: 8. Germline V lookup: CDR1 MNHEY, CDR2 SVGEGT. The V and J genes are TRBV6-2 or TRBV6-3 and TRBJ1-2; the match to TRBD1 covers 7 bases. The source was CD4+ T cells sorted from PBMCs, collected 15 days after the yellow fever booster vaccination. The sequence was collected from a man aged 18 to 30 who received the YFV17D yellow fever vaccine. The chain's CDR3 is CASSDPQGRNYGYTF. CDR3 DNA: TGTGCCAGCAGTGACCCACAGGGGCGGAACTATGGCTACACCTTC.